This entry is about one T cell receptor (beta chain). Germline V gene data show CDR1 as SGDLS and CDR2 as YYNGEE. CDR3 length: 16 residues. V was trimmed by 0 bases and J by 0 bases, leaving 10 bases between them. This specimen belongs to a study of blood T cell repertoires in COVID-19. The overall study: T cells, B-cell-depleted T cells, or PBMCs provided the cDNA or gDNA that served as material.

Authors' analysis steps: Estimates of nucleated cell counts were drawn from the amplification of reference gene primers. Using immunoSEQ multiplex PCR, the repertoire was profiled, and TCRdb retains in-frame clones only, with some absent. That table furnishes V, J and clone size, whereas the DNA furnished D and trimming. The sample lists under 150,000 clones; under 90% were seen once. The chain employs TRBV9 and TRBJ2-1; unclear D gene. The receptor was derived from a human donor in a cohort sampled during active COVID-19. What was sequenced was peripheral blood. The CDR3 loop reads CASSVGSFSSYNEQFF. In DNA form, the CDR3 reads TGTGCCAGCAGCGTAGGATCCTTTAGCTCCTACAATGAGCAGTTCTTC.